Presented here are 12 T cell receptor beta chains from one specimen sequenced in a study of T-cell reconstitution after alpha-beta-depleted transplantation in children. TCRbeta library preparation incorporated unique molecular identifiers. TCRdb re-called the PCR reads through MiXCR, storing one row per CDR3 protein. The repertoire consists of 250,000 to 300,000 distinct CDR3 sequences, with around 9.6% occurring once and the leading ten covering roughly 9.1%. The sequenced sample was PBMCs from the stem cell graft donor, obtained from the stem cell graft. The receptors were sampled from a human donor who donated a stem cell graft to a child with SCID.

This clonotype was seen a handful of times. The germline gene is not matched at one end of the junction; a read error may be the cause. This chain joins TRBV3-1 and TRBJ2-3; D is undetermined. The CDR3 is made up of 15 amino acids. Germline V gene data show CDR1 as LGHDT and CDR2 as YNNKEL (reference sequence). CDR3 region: CATSQVVTWTDTQYF. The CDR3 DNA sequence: TGTGCCACCAGCCAGGTGGTCACATGGACAGATACGCAGTATTTT.

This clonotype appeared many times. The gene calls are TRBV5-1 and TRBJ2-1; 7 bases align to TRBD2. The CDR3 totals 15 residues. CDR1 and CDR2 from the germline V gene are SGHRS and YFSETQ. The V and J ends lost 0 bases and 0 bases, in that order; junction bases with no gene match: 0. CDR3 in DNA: TGCGCCAGCAGCTTGGGGGGGGGCTCCTACAATGAGCAGTTCTTC. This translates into CASSLGGGSYNEQFF.

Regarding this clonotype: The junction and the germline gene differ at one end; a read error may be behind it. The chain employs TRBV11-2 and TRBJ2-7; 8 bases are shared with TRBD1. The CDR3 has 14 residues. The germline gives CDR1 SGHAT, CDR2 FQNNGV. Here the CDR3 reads CAGSLAGGPYEQYF. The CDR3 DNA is TGTGCCGGCAGCTTAGCAGGGGGCCCCTACGAGCAGTACTTC.

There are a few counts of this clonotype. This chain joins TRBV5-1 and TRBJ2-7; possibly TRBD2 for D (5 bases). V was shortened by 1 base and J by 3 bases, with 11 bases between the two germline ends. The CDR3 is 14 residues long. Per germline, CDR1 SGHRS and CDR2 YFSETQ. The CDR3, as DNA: TGCGCCAGCAGCTTGAATAGCGACAACTACGAGCAGTACTTC. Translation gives CASSLNSDNYEQYF.

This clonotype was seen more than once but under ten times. The CDR3 nucleotides are TGTGCCAGCAGACAATCCGGGGCTCTGAAGACCCAGTACTTC. It yields the protein CASRQSGALKTQYF. The V gene is TRBV6-1, the J gene TRBJ2-5, with D possibly being TRBD1 or TRBD2 (5 bases each). V lost 6 bases and J lost 6, with 17 bases in between. Germline lookup yields CDR1 MNHNS and CDR2 SASEGT. The CDR3 is made up of 14 amino acids.

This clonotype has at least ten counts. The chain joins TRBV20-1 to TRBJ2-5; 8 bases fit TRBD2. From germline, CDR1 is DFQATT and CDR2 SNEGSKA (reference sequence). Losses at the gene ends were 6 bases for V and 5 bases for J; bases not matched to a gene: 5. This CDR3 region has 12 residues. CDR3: CSAPGGQETQYF. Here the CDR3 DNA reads TGCAGTGCCCCGGGAGGGCAGGAGACCCAGTACTTC.

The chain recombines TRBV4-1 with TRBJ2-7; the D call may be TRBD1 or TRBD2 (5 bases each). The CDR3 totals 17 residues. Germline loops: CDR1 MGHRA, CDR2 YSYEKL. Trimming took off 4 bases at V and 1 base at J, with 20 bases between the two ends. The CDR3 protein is CASSLSTTGTQSYEQYF. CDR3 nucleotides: TGCGCCAGCAGCCTCTCTACTACCGGGACCCAATCCTACGAGCAGTACTTC.

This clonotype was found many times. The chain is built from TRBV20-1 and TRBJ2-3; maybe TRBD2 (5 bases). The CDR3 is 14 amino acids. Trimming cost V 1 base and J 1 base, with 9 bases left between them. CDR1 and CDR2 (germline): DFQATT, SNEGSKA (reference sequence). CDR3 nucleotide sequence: TGCAGTGCTAGAGTCGGGGTCGGCACAGATACGCAGTATTTT. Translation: CSARVGVGTDTQYF.

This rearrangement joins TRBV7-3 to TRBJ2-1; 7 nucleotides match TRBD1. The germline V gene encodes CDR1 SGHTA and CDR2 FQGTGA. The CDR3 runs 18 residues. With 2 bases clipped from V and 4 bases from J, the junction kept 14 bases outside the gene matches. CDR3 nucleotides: TGTGCCAGCAGCTTACGGCCGACAGGGCCGGTCGGATACAATGAGCAGTTCTTC. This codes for CASSLRPTGPVGYNEQFF.

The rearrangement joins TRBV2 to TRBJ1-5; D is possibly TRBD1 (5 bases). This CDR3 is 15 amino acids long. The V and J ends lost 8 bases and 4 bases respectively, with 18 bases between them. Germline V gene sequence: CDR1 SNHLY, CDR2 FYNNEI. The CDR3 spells CASGTGPHDNQPQHF. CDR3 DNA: TGTGCCAGCGGCACGGGACCCCATGATAATCAGCCCCAGCATTTT. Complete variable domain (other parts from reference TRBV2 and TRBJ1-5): EPEVTQTPSHQVTQMGQEVILRCVPISNHLYFYWYRQILGQKVEFLVSFYNNEISEKSEIFDDQFSVERPDGSNFTLKIRSTKLEDSAMYFCASGTGPHDNQPQHFGDGTRLSIL.

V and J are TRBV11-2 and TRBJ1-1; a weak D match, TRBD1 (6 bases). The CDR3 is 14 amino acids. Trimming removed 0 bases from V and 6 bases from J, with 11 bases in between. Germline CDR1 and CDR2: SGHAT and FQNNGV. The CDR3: CASSLDQGRSEAFF. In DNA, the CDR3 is TGTGCCAGCAGCTTAGATCAGGGGCGGTCTGAAGCTTTCTTT.

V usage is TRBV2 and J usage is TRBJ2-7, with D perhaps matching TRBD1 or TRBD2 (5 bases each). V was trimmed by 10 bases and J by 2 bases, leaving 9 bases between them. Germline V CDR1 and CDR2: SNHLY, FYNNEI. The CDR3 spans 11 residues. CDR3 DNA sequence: TGTGCCACCGGGGCCGCCTACGAGCAGTACTTC. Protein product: CATGAAYEQYF.